Listed here are 21 T cell receptor beta chains from one sample, sequenced in a study of blood T cell repertoires in COVID-19. Using immunoSEQ multiplex PCR, the repertoire was profiled, and TCRdb retains in-frame clones only, with some absent. The data hold some 400,000 clones, with approximately 86% observed a single time. The sequenced sample was peripheral blood. These receptors originate from a human donor in a cohort sampled during active COVID-19.

The chain couples TRBV3-1 (or the pseudogene TRBV3-2) to TRBJ1-2; no definite D call. Germline assignment: CDR1 LGHDT and CDR2 YNNKEL (reference sequence). V dropped 0 bases and J dropped 4 bases, with 12 bases sitting between them. The CDR3 runs to 15 residues. The CDR3 is CASSQDKVAVYGYTF. The CDR3 nucleotides read TGTGCCAGCAGCCAAGATAAAGTTGCAGTCTATGGCTACACCTTC.

This sequence joins TRBV5-1 and TRBJ1-1; TRBD1 aligns across 7 bases. CDR1 is SGHRS, CDR2 YFSETQ, per germline. The V and J ends lost 5 bases and 5 bases, in that order; junction bases with no gene match: 9. The CDR3 sequence is 14 residues long. CDR3 amino acids: CASRGTGVRTEAFF. CDR3 nucleotides: TGCGCCAGCAGGGGAACAGGGGTCAGGACTGAAGCTTTCTTT.

The chain links TRBV18 to TRBJ1-3, with no clear D. CDR1 and CDR2 (germline): KGHSH, LQKENI. This CDR3 has 15 amino acids. The germline V and J ends were trimmed by 0 bases and 2 bases, with 8 bases remaining between them. The CDR3 DNA reads TGTGCCAGCTCACCACCTCTAACCGCTGGAAACACCATATATTTT. Encoded protein: CASSPPLTAGNTIYF.

This clone was recorded once. This chain connects TRBV3-1 (or the pseudogene TRBV3-2) to TRBJ2-1; TRBD2 aligns across 10 bases. This CDR3 contains 18 residues. The V and J ends lost 3 bases and 4 bases, in that order; junction bases with no gene match: 12. CDR1 and CDR2 (germline): LGHDT, YNNKEL (reference sequence). This CDR3 reads CASSHQTGTSAPYNEQFF. CDR3 DNA sequence: TGTGCCAGCAGCCACCAGACCGGGACTAGCGCCCCTTACAATGAGCAGTTCTTC.

V usage is TRBV6-5 and J usage is TRBJ1-4; D is ambiguous. Trimming took 5 bases from V and 5 from J, leaving 9 bases between them. Germline-derived CDR1 and CDR2 are MNHEY and SVGAGI. This CDR3 spans 13 amino acids. The CDR3 sequence is CASSLGRNEKLFF. The CDR3 DNA sequence: TGTGCCAGCAGTCTTGGGAGGAATGAAAAACTGTTTTTT.

The chain combines TRBV19 with TRBJ1-4; D may be TRBD1 (6 bases). The germline gives CDR1 LNHDA, CDR2 SQIVND (reference sequence). The CDR3 runs to 16 residues. V was pared by 5 bases and J by 0 bases, with 13 bases between. CDR3 nucleotide sequence: TGTGCCAGTAGTGTGGACAGAGTTGCAACTAATGAAAAACTGTTTTTT. This sequence encodes CASSVDRVATNEKLFF.

The chain uses TRBV6-6 and TRBJ2-2; TRBD2 aligns across 10 bases. Germline V gives CDR1 MNHNY, CDR2 SVGAGI (reference sequence). The trim removed 4 bases at V and 6 bases at J, leaving 2 bases unmatched. The CDR3 spans 14 residues. The CDR3 sequence: CASSSSGGPGELFF. The CDR3 DNA reads as TGTGCCAGCAGTTCTAGCGGGGGCCCCGGGGAGCTGTTTTTT.

V usage is TRBV3-1 (or the pseudogene TRBV3-2) and J usage is TRBJ2-3; 8 bases are shared with TRBD2. Trimming removed 0 bases from V and 6 bases from J; junction bases left unmatched: 5. The CDR3 spans 15 residues. Looked up from germline, CDR1 is LGHDT and CDR2 is YNNKEL (reference sequence). The CDR3 here is CASSQESRGADTQYF. Here the CDR3 DNA reads TGTGCCAGCAGCCAAGAGTCGCGGGGGGCCGATACGCAGTATTTT.

The table lists this clone with a count of one. The CDR3 loop is CASSPQAGFSYEQYF. DNA for the CDR3: TGTGCCAGCAGCCCCCAAGCGGGATTCTCCTACGAGCAGTACTTC. V and J are TRBV11-2 and TRBJ2-7; 7 bases map to TRBD2. The CDR3 totals 15 residues. The V gene end was trimmed by 5 bases and the J gene end by 0 bases; junction bases not matched to a gene: 7. Germline V gives CDR1 SGHAT, CDR2 FQNNGV.

This clone was found once. The V and J genes are TRBV27 and TRBJ2-7; TRBD2 aligns across 7 bases. Germline assignment: CDR1 MNHEY and CDR2 SMNVEV (reference sequence). The CDR3 runs 14 residues. V dropped 5 bases and J dropped 2; count of bases not matched to a gene: 6. The CDR3 DNA follows: TGTGCCAGCAGTGTAACTAGCGCAGCCTACGAGCAGTACTTC. This encodes CASSVTSAAYEQYF.

The V and J genes are TRBV4-1 and TRBJ2-7; TRBD1 matches at 10 bases. Looked up from germline, CDR1 is MGHRA and CDR2 is YSYEKL. V lost 4 bases, J lost 4 bases, and 7 bases stayed unmatched. This CDR3 has 15 amino acids. CDR3 in amino acids: CASSPGQGDLYEQYF. For the CDR3, the DNA is TGCGCCAGCAGCCCAGGACAGGGGGATTTGTACGAGCAGTACTTC.

The chain is built from TRBV7-9 and TRBJ2-5; TRBD2 might be the D (6 bases). CDR1 is SEHNR, CDR2 FQNEAQ, per germline (reference sequence). The CDR3 length is 16 residues. The V end lost 5 bases, the J end lost 0 bases, and 16 bases lay between the germline ends. The CDR3 nucleotides read TGTGCCAGCAGCCACATCGGAGGGGAGTACCAAGAGACCCAGTACTTC. Its protein is CASSHIGGEYQETQYF.

The chain uses TRBV12-3 or TRBV12-4 and TRBJ2-7; the D is unclear. Trimming cost V 1 base and J 3 bases, with 4 bases left between them. The CDR3 has 12 amino acids. The CDR3 spells CASSLVSYEQYF. In DNA form, the CDR3 reads TGTGCCAGCAGTTTAGTCAGCTACGAGCAGTACTTC.

This clone was detected many times. The chain combines TRBV3-1 (or the pseudogene TRBV3-2) with TRBJ2-7, with 7 bases matching TRBD2. J gave up 5 bases and V 1 base, and 5 bases lay outside the gene matches. This CDR3 region has 14 residues. Per the germline V gene, CDR1 is LGHDT and CDR2 is YNNKEL (reference sequence). CDR3 sequence (DNA): TGTGCCAGCAGCCAAGGGTGGGAGGGCGACGAGCAGTACTTC. Amino acid sequence: CASSQGWEGDEQYF.

The V call is TRBV2, the J call TRBJ1-1, with D perhaps matching TRBD1 (6 bases). V was shortened by 7 bases and J by 1 base, with 10 bases between the two germline ends. There are 13 residues in the CDR3. From germline, CDR1 is SNHLY and CDR2 FYNNEI. CDR3 coding DNA: TGTGCCAGCATCGGACAGACGAACACTGAAGCTTTCTTT. This codes for CASIGQTNTEAFF.

This clone was observed a handful of times. V is TRBV4-2 and J is TRBJ1-1; D is unclear. The V end was cut by 4 bases, the J end by 3 bases, with 9 bases between. The CDR3 is 13 residues long. In germline, CDR1 is LGHNA, CDR2 YNFKEQ. Here the CDR3 reads CASSPNGDTEAFF. CDR3 nucleotides: TGTGCCAGCAGCCCGAACGGGGACACTGAAGCTTTCTTT.

The chain recombines TRBV29-1 with TRBJ2-1; D gene uncertain. This CDR3 is built from 9 residues. Germline lookup yields CDR1 SQVTM and CDR2 ANQGSEA. CDR3 amino acids: CSASVPQFF. DNA for the CDR3: TGCAGTGCCTCGGTCCCGCAGTTCTTC.

This clone occurred many times. V is TRBV11-3 and J is TRBJ2-3; D is possibly TRBD1 (6 bases). Looked up from germline, CDR1 is SGHNT and CDR2 is YENEEA. The CDR3 extends over 14 amino acids. Trimming pared 5 bases from V and 4 bases from J, leaving 13 bases between. The CDR3 loop reads CASSPRRGSDTQYF. CDR3 DNA: TGTGCCAGCAGCCCACGTAGGGGGTCAGATACGCAGTATTTT.

J is TRBJ1-1 and V is TRBV2, with 9 nucleotides matching TRBD1. The germline gives CDR1 SNHLY, CDR2 FYNNEI. The V segment lost 9 bases and the J segment 7 bases; nucleotides outside the gene matches: 6. CDR3 size: 12 residues. CDR3 loop: CARADRGYEAFF. CDR3 nucleotides: TGTGCCAGGGCGGACAGGGGCTATGAAGCTTTCTTT.

Here the CDR3 DNA reads TGTGCCAGCAGTGGGACTAGCGGGGTTGATGAGCAGTTCTTC. Encoded protein: CASSGTSGVDEQFF. The genes are TRBV6-1 and TRBJ2-1; 12 positions match TRBD2. Germline V gene lookup returns CDR1 MNHNS and CDR2 SASEGT. The junction had 3 bases not matched to a gene; V was cut back by 4 bases and J by 8 bases. This CDR3 has 14 amino acids.

The CDR3 protein is CASSYARLARGGELFF. The CDR3, as DNA: TGTGCCAGCAGTTACGCCCGACTAGCAAGGGGCGGGGAGCTGTTTTTT. The V gene is TRBV6-2 or TRBV6-3, the J gene TRBJ2-2; 7 bases are a match to TRBD2. The CDR3 has 16 residues. Germline CDR1 reads MNHEY; CDR2 reads SVGEGT. V lost 2 bases, J lost 7 bases, and 10 bases stayed unmatched.